This T cell receptor beta chain stems from a study of shared clonotypes between healthy human individuals. Study information: The plates for each donor numbered three CD4 naive, three CD4 memory, two CD8 naive and one CD8 memory.

Study outcomes and limitations: Represented diversity, genetic and exposure-history alike, was limited by few donors.

On this clone: Its antigen is currently unknown.

Assay used: immunoSEQ multiplex PCR; TCRdb lists only in-frame clones, some missing. The sample lists 1 million to 1.2 million clones, 70% to 80% occurring once. V lost 4 bases, J lost 3 bases, and 9 bases stayed unmatched. The germline V gene encodes CDR1 SQVTM and CDR2 ANQGSEA. This CDR3 has 14 residues. Among the donors, all were Caucasian adults who lived in Nashville, Tennessee. The rearrangement links TRBV29-1 to TRBJ2-7; 7 positions agree with TRBD1. The specimen sequenced was memory CD4+ T cells from PBMCs. Subset given: CD45RA-negative fraction. The clonotype comes from a man aged 18 to 35 in good health. Some clones in this sample may be carry-over from other donors' samples. The DNA for the CDR3 is TGCAGCGTTGTCGACAGGGTCGACAACTACGAGCAGTACTTC. Translated: CSVVDRVDNYEQYF.